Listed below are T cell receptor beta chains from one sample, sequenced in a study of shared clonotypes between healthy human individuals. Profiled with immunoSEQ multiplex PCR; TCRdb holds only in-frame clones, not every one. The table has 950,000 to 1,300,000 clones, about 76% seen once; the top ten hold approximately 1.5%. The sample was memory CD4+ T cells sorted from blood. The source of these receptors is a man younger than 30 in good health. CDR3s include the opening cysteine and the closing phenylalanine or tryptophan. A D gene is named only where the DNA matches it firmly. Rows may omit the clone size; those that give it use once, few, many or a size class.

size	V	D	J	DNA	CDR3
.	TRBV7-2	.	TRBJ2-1	TGTGCCAGCAGCCCCGGGACCACGCAGTTCTTC	CASSPGTTQFF
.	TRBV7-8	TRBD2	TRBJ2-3	TGTGCCAGCAGCCGGCCTAGCGGGGACGCAGATACGCAGTATTTT	CASSRPSGDADTQYF
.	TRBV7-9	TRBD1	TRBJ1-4	TGTGCCAGCAGCAGCCATGGGACAGGGACTAATGAAAAACTGTTTTTT	CASSSHGTGTNEKLFF
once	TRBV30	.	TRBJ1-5	TGTGCCTGGAGCGAGGACCCTAGCAATCAGCCCCAGCATTTT	CAWSEDPSNQPQHF
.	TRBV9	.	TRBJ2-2	TGTGCCAGCAGCGCTGAGACTTACACCGGGGAGCTGTTTTTT	CASSAETYTGELFF
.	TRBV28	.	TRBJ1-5	TGTGCCAGCAGGCCCGGTTATCAGCCCCAGCATTTT	CASRPGYQPQHF
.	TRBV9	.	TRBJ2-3	TGTGCCAGCAGCGCCCGGGACTCCCCGGTAGATACGCAGTATTTT	CASSARDSPVDTQYF
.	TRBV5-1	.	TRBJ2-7	TGCGCCAGCAGCTGGGGACTGGTTGACGAGCAGTACTTC	CASSWGLVDEQYF
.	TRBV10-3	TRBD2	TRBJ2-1	TGTGCCACCTCCCAGACTAGCGGGAGCTCCTACAATGAGCAGTTCTTC	CATSQTSGSSYNEQFF
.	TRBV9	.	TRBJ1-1	TGTGCCAGCAGTTTCGGATCCGACACGACTGAAGCTTTCTTT	CASSFGSDTTEAFF
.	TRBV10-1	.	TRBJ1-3	TGCGCCAGCAGTCCCGGGAGTGGAAACACCATATATTTT	CASSPGSGNTIYF
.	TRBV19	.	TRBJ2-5	TGTGCCAGTAGTATGGGCAGGGTGGCGGAGACCCAGTACTTC	CASSMGRVAETQYF
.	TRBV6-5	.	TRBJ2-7	TGTGCCAGCATTAGCCTCACCTACGAGCAGTACTTC	CASISLTYEQYF
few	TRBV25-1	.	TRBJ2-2	TGTGCCAGCAGGGGGTATGGGACCGGGGAGCTGTTTTTT	CASRGYGTGELFF
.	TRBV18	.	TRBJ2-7	TGTGCCAGCTCACCTCTGCAACAGGGCCACGAGCAGTACTTC	CASSPLQQGHEQYF
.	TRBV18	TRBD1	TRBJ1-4	TGTGCCAGCTCTCGAGGACAGGGAGAAGAAAAACTGTTTTTT	CASSRGQGEEKLFF
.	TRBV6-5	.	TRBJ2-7	TGTGCCAGCAGTTACCTGGGGGGCCCATCCTACGAGCAGTACTTC	CASSYLGGPSYEQYF
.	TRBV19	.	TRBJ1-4	TGTGCCAGATCCGGGTCTCCCCTTCTAGCAACTAATGAAAAACTGTTTTTT	CARSGSPLLATNEKLFF
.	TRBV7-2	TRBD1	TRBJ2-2	TGTGCCAGCAGCTCGGGACAGGGTTTCACCGGGGAGCTGTTTTTT	CASSSGQGFTGELFF